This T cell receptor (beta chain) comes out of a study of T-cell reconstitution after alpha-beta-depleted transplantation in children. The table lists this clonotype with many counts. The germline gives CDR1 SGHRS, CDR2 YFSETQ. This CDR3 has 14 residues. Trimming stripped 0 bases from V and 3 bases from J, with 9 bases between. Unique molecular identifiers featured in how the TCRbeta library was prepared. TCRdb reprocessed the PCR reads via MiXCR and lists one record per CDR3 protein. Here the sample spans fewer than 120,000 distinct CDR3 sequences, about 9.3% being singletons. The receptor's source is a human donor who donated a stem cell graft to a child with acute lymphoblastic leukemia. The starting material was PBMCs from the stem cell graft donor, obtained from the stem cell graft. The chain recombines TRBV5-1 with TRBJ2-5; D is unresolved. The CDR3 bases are TGCGCCAGCAGCTTGGGGGCGCGGAAAGAGACCCAGTACTTC. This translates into CASSLGARKETQYF.